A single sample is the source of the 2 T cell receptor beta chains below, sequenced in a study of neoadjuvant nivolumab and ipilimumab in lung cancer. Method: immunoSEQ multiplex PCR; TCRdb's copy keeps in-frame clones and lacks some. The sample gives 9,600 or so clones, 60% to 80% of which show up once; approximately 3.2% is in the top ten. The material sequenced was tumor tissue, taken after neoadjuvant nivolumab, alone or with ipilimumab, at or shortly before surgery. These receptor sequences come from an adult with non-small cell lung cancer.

The CDR3 sequence is CAWKWGRDTEAFF. The CDR3 region has the DNA TGTGCCTGGAAGTGGGGGCGAGACACTGAAGCTTTCTTT. The chain is built from TRBV30 and TRBJ1-1; TRBD1 is a possible D gene (6 bases). V lost 4 bases and J lost 3, with 12 bases in between. The CDR3 is 13 amino acids. Germline assignment: CDR1 GTSNPN and CDR2 SVGIG (reference sequence).

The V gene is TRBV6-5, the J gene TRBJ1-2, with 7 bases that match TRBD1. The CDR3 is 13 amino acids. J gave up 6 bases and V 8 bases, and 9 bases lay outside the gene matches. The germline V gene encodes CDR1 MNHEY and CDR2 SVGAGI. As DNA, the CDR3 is TGTGCCAGCGGGACTGGGGACAGCAATGGCTACACCTTC. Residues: CASGTGDSNGYTF.